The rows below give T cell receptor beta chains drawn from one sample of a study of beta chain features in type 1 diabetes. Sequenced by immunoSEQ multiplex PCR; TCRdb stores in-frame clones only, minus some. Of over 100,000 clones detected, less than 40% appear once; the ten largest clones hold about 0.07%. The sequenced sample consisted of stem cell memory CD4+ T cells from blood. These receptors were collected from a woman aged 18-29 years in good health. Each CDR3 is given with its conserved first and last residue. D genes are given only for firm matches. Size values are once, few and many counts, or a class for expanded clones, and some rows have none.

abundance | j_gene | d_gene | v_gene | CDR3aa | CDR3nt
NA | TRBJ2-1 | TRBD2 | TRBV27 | CASSLFPSGYAYNEQFF | TGTGCCAGCAGTCTATTCCCTAGCGGCTACGCTTACAATGAGCAGTTCTTC
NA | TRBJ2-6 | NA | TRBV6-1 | CASSERHPPSGANVLTF | TGTGCCAGCAGTGAGAGGCACCCCCCCTCTGGGGCCAACGTCCTGACTTTC
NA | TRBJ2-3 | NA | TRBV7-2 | CASSLVGGSITDTQYF | TGTGCCAGCAGCTTAGTTGGTGGGAGCATTACAGATACGCAGTATTTT
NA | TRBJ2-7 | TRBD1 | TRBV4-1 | CASSQQWTGGRYEQYF | TGCGCCAGCAGCCAACAGTGGACAGGGGGCCGCTACGAGCAGTACTTC
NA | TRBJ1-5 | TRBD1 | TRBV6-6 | CASRRRDRSNQPQHF | TGTGCCAGCAGGCGTCGGGACAGATCCAATCAGCCCCAGCATTTT
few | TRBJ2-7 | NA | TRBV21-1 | CASSLYEQYF | TGTGCCAGCAGCCTCTACGAGCAGTACTTC
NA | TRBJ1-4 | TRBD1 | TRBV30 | CAGQGRLDEKLFF | TGTGCCGGACAGGGGCGGTTGGATGAAAAACTGTTTTTT
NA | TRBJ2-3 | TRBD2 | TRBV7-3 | CASSLTREGPRDTQYF | TGTGCCAGCAGCTTAACGCGGGAGGGCCCTAGAGATACGCAGTATTTT
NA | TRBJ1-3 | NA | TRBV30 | CAWSFVLGNTIYF | TGTGCCTGGAGTTTCGTTCTCGGAAACACCATATATTTT
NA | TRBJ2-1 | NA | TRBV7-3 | CASSPLGGTSYNEQFF | TGTGCCAGCAGCCCCCTCGGCGGAACTTCCTACAATGAGCAGTTCTTC
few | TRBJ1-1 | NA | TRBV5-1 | CASSPTGEGEAFF | TGCGCCAGCAGCCCGACCGGGGAAGGGGAAGCTTTCTTT
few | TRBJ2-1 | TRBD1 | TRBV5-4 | CASSSGTGVLRRQFF | TGTGCCAGCAGCTCCGGGACAGGGGTCCTCCGACGGCAGTTCTTC
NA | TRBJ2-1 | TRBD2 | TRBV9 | CASSVVGGRANEQFF | TGTGCCAGCAGCGTAGTTGGCGGGAGGGCCAATGAGCAGTTCTTC
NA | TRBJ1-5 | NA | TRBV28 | CASTPPGEQPQHF | TGTGCCAGCACCCCCCCGGGGGAACAGCCCCAGCATTTT
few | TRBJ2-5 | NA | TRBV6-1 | CASSEGRETQYF | TGTGCCAGCAGTGAAGGTCGGGAGACCCAGTACTTC
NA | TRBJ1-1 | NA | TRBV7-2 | CASSLVRDLAEAFF | TGTGCCAGCAGCTTAGTGAGGGACTTGGCTGAAGCTTTCTTT
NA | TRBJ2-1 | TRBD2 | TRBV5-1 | CASSSRGLNYNEQFF | TGCGCCAGCAGCTCCCGGGGACTAAATTACAATGAGCAGTTCTTC
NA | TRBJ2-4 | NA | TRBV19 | CASRGRWDIQYF | TGTGCCAGTAGAGGCAGGTGGGACATTCAGTACTTC
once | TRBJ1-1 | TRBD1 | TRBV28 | CASTPDRAVAEAFF | TGTGCCAGCACCCCGGACAGGGCGGTCGCTGAAGCTTTCTTT
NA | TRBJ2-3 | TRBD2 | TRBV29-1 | CSGLGLAGGPADTQYF | TGCAGCGGTCTGGGACTAGCGGGAGGGCCGGCAGATACGCAGTATTTT
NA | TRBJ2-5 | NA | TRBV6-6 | CASSYKNREETQYF | TGTGCCAGCAGTTACAAGAACAGGGAAGAGACCCAGTACTTC
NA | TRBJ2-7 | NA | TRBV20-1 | CSASYYEQYF | TGCAGTGCTAGCTACTACGAGCAGTACTTC
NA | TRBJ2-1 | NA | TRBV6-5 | CASRGTPGSYNEQFF | TGTGCCAGCAGGGGTACTCCGGGCTCCTACAATGAGCAGTTCTTC
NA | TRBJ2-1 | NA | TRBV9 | CASSLAWGFHGQFF | TGTGCCAGCAGCCTTGCCTGGGGCTTTCATGGACAGTTCTTC
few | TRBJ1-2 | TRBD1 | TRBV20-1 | CSPGGRGYTF | TGCAGCCCAGGGGGCCGTGGCTACACCTTC
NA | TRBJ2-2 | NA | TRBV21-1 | CASGRLALRELFF | TGTGCCAGCGGCCGACTAGCCCTGAGGGAGCTGTTTTTT
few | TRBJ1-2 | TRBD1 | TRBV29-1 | CSAIVQGALGYTF | TGCAGCGCCATTGTACAGGGGGCGTTGGGCTACACCTTC
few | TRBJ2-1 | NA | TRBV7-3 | CASSLKGGNEQFF | TGTGCCAGCAGCTTAAAAGGGGGCAATGAGCAGTTCTTC
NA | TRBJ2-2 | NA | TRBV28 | CASSKGGTGELFF | TGTGCCAGCAGTAAGGGGGGGACCGGGGAGCTGTTTTTT
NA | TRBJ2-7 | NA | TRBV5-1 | CASSLPSRVASYEQYF | TGCGCCAGCAGCTTGCCCAGCCGGGTTGCTAGCTACGAGCAGTACTTC
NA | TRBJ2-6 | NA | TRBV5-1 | CASLDTGYRSGANVLTF | TGCGCCAGCCTGGATACAGGTTACCGTTCTGGGGCCAACGTCCTGACTTTC
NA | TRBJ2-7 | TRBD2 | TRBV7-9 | CASSLLAGSYEQYF | TGTGCCAGCAGCTTATTAGCGGGGAGCTACGAGCAGTACTTC
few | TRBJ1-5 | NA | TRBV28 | CASSNRGVLNQPQHF | TGTGCCAGCAGTAACCGGGGGGTGCTAAATCAGCCCCAGCATTTT
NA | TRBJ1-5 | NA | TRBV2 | CASSEAIIGGPQHF | TGTGCCAGCAGTGAAGCTATAATAGGAGGGCCCCAGCATTTT
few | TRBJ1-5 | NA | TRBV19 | CASSIVELNQPQHF | TGTGCCAGTAGTATAGTGGAGCTCAATCAGCCCCAGCATTTT
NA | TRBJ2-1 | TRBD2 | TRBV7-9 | CASSFLMTSGRADEQFF | TGTGCCAGCAGCTTTCTCATGACTAGCGGGAGGGCCGATGAGCAGTTCTTC